The 10 T cell receptor beta chains below were found in one sample sequenced in a study of regulatory T cells in long-lasting Graves disease. Indicated time point: persistent/refractory GD, antithyroid drugs over 5 years with positive TRAb. Scientists built the TCR library using RNA that was extracted from PBMCs. With iRepertoire HTBI primers and Arm-PCR of CDR3 regions, TCR beta libraries were built. Using its own MiXCR run on the multiplex PCR reads, TCRdb lists one record per CDR3 protein. The repertoire has around 460,000 distinct CDR3 sequences, 20% to 25% of them found once; the top ten carry roughly 7%. Sequencing used peripheral blood mononuclear cells (PBMCs), obtained when the disease was refractory, from a patient treated with antithyroid drugs. Receptor source: a female donor with Graves disease.

The chain combines TRBV19 with TRBJ2-6; D is perhaps TRBD1 (6 bases). The germline V and J ends were trimmed by 6 bases and 0 bases, with 18 bases remaining between them. From germline, CDR1 is LNHDA and CDR2 SQIVND (reference sequence). This CDR3 comprises 18 residues. The CDR3 spells CASSTRGPFYSGANVLTF. CDR3 sequence (DNA): TGTGCCAGTAGCACCAGGGGTCCCTTCTACTCTGGGGCCAACGTCCTGACTTTC.

Worth noting for this clonotype: A much larger clone differs by one base, so this may be a read error. The chain recombines TRBV2 with TRBJ2-4; D remains unclear. V lost 5 bases and J 2 bases, leaving 10 bases between the germline ends. CDR1 is SNHLY, CDR2 FYNNEI, per germline. CDR3 length: 14 amino acids. CDR3 nucleotides: TGTGCCAGCAGTAAGGGTGAACCCAAAAACATTCAGTACTTC. It codes for CASSKGEPKNIQYF.

For this clonotype: A much larger clonotype is one base distant, so this may be a read error. The rearrangement links TRBV29-1 to TRBJ2-7; D gene uncertain. CDR3 length: 13 residues. The germline gives CDR1 SQVTM, CDR2 ANQGSEA. In nucleotides, the CDR3 is TGCGGCGTTGCGAAGGGAAGCTCCTACGAGCAGTACTTC. Amino acid sequence: CGVAKGSSYEQYF.

This clonotype has ten or more counts. The chain carries TRBV7-9 and TRBJ1-1; D not certain. Germline-derived CDR1 and CDR2 are SEHNR and FQNEAQ (reference sequence). Trimming left V 4 bases short and J 0 bases short, with 12 bases between. CDR3 size: 15 residues. CDR3 nucleotides: TGTGCCAGCAGCTCACCACAGAACTTGAACACTGAAGCTTTCTTT. Amino acids: CASSSPQNLNTEAFF.

This clonotype was counted a few times. V usage is TRBV11-2 and J usage is TRBJ1-5; 8 bases fit TRBD1. V shed 5 bases and J 5 bases; nucleotides not matched to a gene: 11. Germline CDR1 reads SGHAT; CDR2 reads FQNNGV. The CDR3 runs to 16 residues. The CDR3 sequence is CASSASDRAGDQPQHF. CDR3 sequence (DNA): TGTGCCAGCAGCGCGTCGGACAGGGCGGGGGATCAGCCCCAGCATTTT.

A word on this clonotype: A much larger clone is a single base away; this may be a read error. Likely a read error: the CDR3 ends without its conserved phenylalanine or tryptophan. This rearrangement joins TRBV2 to TRBJ1-4, with 10 positions matching TRBD1. The CDR3 length is 15 residues. V shed 4 bases, J shed 7 bases, and the junction held 6 bases outside the gene matches. CDR1 and CDR2 (germline): SNHLY, FYNNEI. The CDR3 DNA follows: TGTGCCAGCAGTGTTTACGGGACAGGGGTTGAAAAACTGTTTCTT. It translates to CASSVYGTGVEKLFL.

Regarding this clonotype: At one end, the junction sequence differs from germline, possibly due to a read error. The rearrangement links TRBV29-1 to TRBJ1-1; D is perhaps TRBD1 (5 bases). The length of the CDR3 is 12 residues. Germline lookup yields CDR1 SQVTM and CDR2 ANQGSEA. The CDR3 protein is CGVEGVNTEAFF. Here the CDR3 DNA reads TGCGGCGTTGAAGGGGTGAACACTGAAGCTTTCTTT.

This clonotype was detected a few times. This chain connects TRBV7-8 to TRBJ2-2; 11 positions agree with TRBD2. The V and J ends lost 4 bases and 5 bases, in that order; junction bases with no gene match: 9. CDR3 length: 17 residues. Germline CDR1 and CDR2: SGHVS and FQNEAQ. CDR3 coding DNA: TGTGCCAGCAGCTCCAATAGCGGGAGGGCCCTAACCGGGGAGCTGTTTTTT. Protein sequence: CASSSNSGRALTGELFF.

This clonotype has at least ten counts. The rearrangement uses TRBV2 and TRBJ2-2; D ambiguous. The CDR3 has 13 amino acids. Germline V gene data show CDR1 as SNHLY and CDR2 as FYNNEI. V was pared by 4 bases and J by 1 base, with 4 bases between. The CDR3 protein is CASSAGNTGELFF. CDR3 sequence (DNA): TGTGCCAGCAGTGCAGGGAACACCGGGGAGCTGTTTTTT.

To note about this clonotype: This may arise from a read error, as a much more abundant clone is one base away. The CDR3 end shows no conserved phenylalanine or tryptophan, and so a read error is likely. The chain couples TRBV6-9 to TRBJ1-2; possibly TRBD1 for D (6 bases). This CDR3 spans 14 amino acids. Trimming pared 3 bases from V and 1 base from J, leaving 9 bases between. Germline-derived CDR1 and CDR2 are MNHGY and SVAAGI. Written as DNA, the CDR3 is TGTGCCAGCAGTTACTTGGACAGTAACTATGGCTACACCTCC. Amino acids: CASSYLDSNYGYTS.